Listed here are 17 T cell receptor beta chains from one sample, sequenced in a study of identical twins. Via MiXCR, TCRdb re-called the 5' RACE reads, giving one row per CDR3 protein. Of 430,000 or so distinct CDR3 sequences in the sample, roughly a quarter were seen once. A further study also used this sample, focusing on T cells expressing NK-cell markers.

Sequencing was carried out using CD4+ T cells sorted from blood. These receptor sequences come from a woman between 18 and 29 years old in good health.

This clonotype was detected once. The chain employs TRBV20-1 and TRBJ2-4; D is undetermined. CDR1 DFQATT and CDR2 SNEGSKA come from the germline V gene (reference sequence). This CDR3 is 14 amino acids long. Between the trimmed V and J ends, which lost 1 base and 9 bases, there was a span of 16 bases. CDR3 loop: CSARVARIGSIQYF. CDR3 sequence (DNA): TGCAGTGCTAGAGTAGCCAGGATCGGTTCCATTCAGTACTTC.

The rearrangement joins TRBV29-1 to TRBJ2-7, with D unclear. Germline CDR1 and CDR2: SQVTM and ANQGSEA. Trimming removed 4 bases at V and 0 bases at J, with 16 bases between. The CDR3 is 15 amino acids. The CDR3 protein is CSVGGPFGDSYEQYF. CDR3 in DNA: TGCAGCGTTGGGGGTCCTTTTGGAGACTCCTACGAGCAGTACTTC.

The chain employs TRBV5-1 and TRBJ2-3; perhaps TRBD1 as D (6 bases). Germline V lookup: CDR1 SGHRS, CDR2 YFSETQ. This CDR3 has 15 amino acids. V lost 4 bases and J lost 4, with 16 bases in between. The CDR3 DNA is TGCGCCAGCAGCCCCAACAGGGCTACGTCAGATACGCAGTATTTT. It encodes CASSPNRATSDTQYF.

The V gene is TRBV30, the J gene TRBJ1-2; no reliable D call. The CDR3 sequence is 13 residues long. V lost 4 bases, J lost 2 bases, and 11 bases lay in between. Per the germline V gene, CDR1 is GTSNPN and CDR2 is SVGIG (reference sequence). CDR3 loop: CAWNQGLNYGYTF. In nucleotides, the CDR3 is TGTGCCTGGAACCAAGGTCTGAACTATGGCTACACCTTC.

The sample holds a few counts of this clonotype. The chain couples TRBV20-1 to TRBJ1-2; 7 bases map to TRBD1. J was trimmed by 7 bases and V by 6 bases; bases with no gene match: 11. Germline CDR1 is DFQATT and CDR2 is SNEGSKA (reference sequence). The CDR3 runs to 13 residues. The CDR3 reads CSAPLRGGFGYTF. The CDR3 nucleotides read TGCAGTGCCCCTTTACGAGGGGGCTTTGGCTACACCTTC.

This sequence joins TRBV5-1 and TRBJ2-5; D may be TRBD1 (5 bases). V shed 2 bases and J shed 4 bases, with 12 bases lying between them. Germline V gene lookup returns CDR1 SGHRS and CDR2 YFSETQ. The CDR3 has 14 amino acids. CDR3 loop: CASSFEGARETQYF. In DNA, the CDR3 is TGCGCCAGCAGCTTCGAAGGGGCGCGAGAGACCCAGTACTTC.

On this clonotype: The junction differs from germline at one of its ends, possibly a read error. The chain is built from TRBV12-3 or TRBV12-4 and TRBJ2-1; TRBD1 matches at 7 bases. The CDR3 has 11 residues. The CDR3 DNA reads TGTGCCAGCAGTTTTGGGGCAGGGGGATGGTTC. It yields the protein CASSFGAGGWF.

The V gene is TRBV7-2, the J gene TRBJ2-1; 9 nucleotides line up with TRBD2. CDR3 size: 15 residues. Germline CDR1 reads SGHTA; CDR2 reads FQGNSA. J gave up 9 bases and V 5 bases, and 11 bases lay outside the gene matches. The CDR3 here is CASSPRSSGSGEQFF. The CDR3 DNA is TGTGCCAGCAGCCCCCGGAGTAGCGGGAGCGGTGAGCAGTTCTTC.

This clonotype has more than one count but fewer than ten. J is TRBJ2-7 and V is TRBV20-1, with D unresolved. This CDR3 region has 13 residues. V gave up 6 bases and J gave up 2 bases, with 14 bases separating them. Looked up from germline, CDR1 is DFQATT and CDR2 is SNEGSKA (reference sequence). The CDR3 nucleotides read TGCAGTGCCCCCTTGACTTACGCCTACGAGCAGTACTTC. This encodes CSAPLTYAYEQYF.

CDR3 coding DNA: TGTGCCAGCAGCTTAAGCAAAGGGGAGGATACGCAGTATTTT. Amino acid sequence: CASSLSKGEDTQYF. This chain links TRBV7-9 with TRBJ2-3; D is tentatively TRBD1 or TRBD2 (5 bases each). The CDR3 is made up of 14 amino acids. Germline loops: CDR1 SEHNR, CDR2 FQNEAQ (reference sequence). The ends were cut back, 2 bases at V and 6 bases at J, with 12 bases in the middle.

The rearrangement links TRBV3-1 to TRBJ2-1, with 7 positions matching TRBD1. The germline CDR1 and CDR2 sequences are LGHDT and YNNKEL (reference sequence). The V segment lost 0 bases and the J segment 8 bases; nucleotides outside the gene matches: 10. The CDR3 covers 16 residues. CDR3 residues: CASSQDQGGPSDEQFF. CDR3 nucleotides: TGTGCCAGCAGCCAAGATCAAGGGGGCCCATCGGATGAGCAGTTCTTC.

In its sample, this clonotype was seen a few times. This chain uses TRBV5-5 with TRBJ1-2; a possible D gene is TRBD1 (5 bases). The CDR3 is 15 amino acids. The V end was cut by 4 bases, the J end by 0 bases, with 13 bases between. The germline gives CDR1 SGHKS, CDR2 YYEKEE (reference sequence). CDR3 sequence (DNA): TGTGCCAGCAGCATGCCCGACAGAGCTAACTATGGCTACACCTTC. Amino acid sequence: CASSMPDRANYGYTF.

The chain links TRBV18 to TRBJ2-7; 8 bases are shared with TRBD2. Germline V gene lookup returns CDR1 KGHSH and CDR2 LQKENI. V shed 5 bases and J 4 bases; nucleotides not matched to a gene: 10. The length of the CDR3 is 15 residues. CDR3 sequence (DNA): TGTGCCAGCTCAACCGGGGGGGGCCCCACTTACGAGCAGTACTTC. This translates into CASSTGGGPTYEQYF.

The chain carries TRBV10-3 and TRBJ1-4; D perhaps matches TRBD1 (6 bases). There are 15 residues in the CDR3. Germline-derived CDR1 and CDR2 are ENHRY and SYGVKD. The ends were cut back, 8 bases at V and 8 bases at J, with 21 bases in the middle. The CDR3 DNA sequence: TGTGCCATCGGGGCAGGGGAGGTCCGAAACGAAAAACTGTTTTTT. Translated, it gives CAIGAGEVRNEKLFF.

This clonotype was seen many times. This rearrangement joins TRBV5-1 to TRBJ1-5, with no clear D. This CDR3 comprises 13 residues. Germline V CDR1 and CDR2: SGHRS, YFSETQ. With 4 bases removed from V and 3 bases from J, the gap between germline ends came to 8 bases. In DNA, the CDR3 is TGCGCCAGCAGCAATCAGCCCAATCAGCCCCAGCATTTT. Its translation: CASSNQPNQPQHF.

CDR3 loop: CASCHDLTSGIADTQYF. Written as DNA, the CDR3 is TGTGCCTCCTGCCACGACTTGACCTCTGGGATCGCAGATACGCAGTATTTT. The chain couples TRBV3-1 to TRBJ2-3; no reliable D call. In germline, CDR1 is LGHDT, CDR2 YNNKEL (reference sequence). Trimming took off 11 bases at V and 4 bases at J, with 28 bases between the two ends. This CDR3 is built from 17 residues.

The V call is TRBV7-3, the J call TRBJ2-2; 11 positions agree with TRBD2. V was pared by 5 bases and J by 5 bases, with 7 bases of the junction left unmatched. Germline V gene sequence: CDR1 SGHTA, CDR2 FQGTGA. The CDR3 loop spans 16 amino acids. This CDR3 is CASSPRSSGGTGELFF. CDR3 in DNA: TGTGCCAGCAGCCCCCGTTCTAGCGGGGGGACCGGGGAGCTGTTTTTT.